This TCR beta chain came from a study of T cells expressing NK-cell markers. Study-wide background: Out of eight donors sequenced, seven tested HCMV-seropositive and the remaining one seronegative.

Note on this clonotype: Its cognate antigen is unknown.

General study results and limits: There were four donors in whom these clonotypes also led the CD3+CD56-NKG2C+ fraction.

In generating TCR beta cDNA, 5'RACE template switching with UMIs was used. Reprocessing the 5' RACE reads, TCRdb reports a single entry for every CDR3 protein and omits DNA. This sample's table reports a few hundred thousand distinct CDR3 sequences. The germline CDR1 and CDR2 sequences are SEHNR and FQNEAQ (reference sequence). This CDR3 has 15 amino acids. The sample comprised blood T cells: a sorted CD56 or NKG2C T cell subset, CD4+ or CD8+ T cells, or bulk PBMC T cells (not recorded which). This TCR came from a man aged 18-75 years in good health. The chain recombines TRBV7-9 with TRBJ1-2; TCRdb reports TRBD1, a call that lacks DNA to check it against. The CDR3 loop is CASSKAGGTNYGYTF.